A selection of T cell receptor beta chains follows, all from one sample in a study of T cells in localized non-small cell lung cancer. The assay was immunoSEQ multiplex PCR, and TCRdb's table has in-frame clones only and misses some. The sample has 30,000 to 35,000 clones, 85% to 95% seen once. The sequencing used peripheral blood, collected before any cancer treatment. These receptors were collected from a female donor older than 55 with stage I lung adenocarcinoma. Each CDR3 is given with its conserved first and last residue. D genes are given only for firm matches. Rows give clone size only sometimes, using once, few, many, or a class for an expanded clone.

size: NA; V: TRBV30; D: NA; J: TRBJ2-7; DNA: TGTGCCTGGAGTGTATCCGAGGGCTACAACTACGAGCAGTACTTC; CDR3: CAWSVSEGYNYEQYF
size: NA; V: TRBV28; D: NA; J: TRBJ1-5; DNA: TGTGCCAGCGTGGGGGACGTAAGGGGAAATCAGCCCCAGCATTTT; CDR3: CASVGDVRGNQPQHF
size: NA; V: TRBV4-3; D: NA; J: TRBJ2-7; DNA: TGCGCCAGCAGCCAAGTGTGGGACGGCAGGTACGAGCAGTACTTC; CDR3: CASSQVWDGRYEQYF
size: NA; V: TRBV7-9; D: NA; J: TRBJ2-6; DNA: TGTGCCAGCAGCTTATCTAGGGGATCTGGGGCCAACGTCCTGACTTTC; CDR3: CASSLSRGSGANVLTF
size: NA; V: TRBV18; D: TRBD1; J: TRBJ1-5; DNA: TGTGCCAGCTCGAGCGGACAGGTGAAGCAGCCCCAGCATTTT; CDR3: CASSSGQVKQPQHF
size: NA; V: TRBV19; D: NA; J: TRBJ1-2; DNA: TGTGCCAGTAGTAGAGGACAGACGACCGGTGGCTACACCTTC; CDR3: CASSRGQTTGGYTF
size: NA; V: TRBV30; D: TRBD1; J: TRBJ1-5; DNA: TGTGCCTGGAGTGGACAGGGACGCCAGCCCCAGCATTTT; CDR3: CAWSGQGRQPQHF
size: NA; V: TRBV2; D: TRBD1; J: TRBJ2-2; DNA: TGTGCCAGCATGAGACAGGGGGCGATCGGGGAGCTGTTTTTT; CDR3: CASMRQGAIGELFF
size: NA; V: TRBV19; D: NA; J: TRBJ2-3; DNA: TGTGCCAGTAGTATAGGGTACACAGATACGCAGTATTTT; CDR3: CASSIGYTDTQYF
size: NA; V: TRBV7-2; D: NA; J: TRBJ1-1; DNA: TGTGCCAGCAGCTTAGGCTCGAACACTGAAGCTTTCTTT; CDR3: CASSLGSNTEAFF
size: NA; V: TRBV7-9; D: TRBD2; J: TRBJ2-5; DNA: TGTGCCAGCAGCTTAGTTACGGGAGGGAAGGAGACCCAGTACTTC; CDR3: CASSLVTGGKETQYF
size: NA; V: TRBV4-2; D: NA; J: TRBJ2-1; DNA: TGTGCCAGCAGCCAAGATTGGAGGGGAGGTAATGAGCAGTTCTTC; CDR3: CASSQDWRGGNEQFF
size: NA; V: TRBV6-4; D: TRBD2; J: TRBJ2-3; DNA: TGTGCCAGCAGTCGACTAGCGGGAGTGGGGGGCACAGATACGCAGTATTTT; CDR3: CASSRLAGVGGTDTQYF
size: NA; V: TRBV7-2; D: TRBD1; J: TRBJ2-3; DNA: TGTGCCAGCAGCTCTCCGGGACAGGGTCCGTATTTT; CDR3: CASSSPGQGPYF
size: NA; V: TRBV10-1; D: TRBD1; J: TRBJ2-7; DNA: TGCGCCAGCAGCTCAACAGGGGCCCCTTACGAGCAGTACTTC; CDR3: CASSSTGAPYEQYF
size: NA; V: TRBV6-6; D: NA; J: TRBJ1-1; DNA: TGTGCCAGCAGTTACCCACCAGCAGGGCGGCCTGAAGCTTTCTTT; CDR3: CASSYPPAGRPEAFF
size: NA; V: TRBV10-3; D: NA; J: TRBJ2-3; DNA: TGTGCCATCAGATTATCGGGCCCAAGGCCCACAGATACGCAGTATTTT; CDR3: CAIRLSGPRPTDTQYF
size: NA; V: TRBV18; D: NA; J: TRBJ2-1; DNA: TGTGCCAGCTCACCGGACCTCAATGAGCAGTTCTTC; CDR3: CASSPDLNEQFF
size: NA; V: TRBV7-3; D: NA; J: TRBJ2-3; DNA: TGTGCCAGCAGCTTCCCCGGGGAGGCGCAGTATTTT; CDR3: CASSFPGEAQYF
size: NA; V: TRBV6-1; D: NA; J: TRBJ2-5; DNA: TGTGCCACTAGCCTGGCTAGGGAGACCCAGTACTTC; CDR3: CATSLARETQYF
size: NA; V: TRBV5-6; D: TRBD1; J: TRBJ1-3; DNA: TGTGCCAGCAGCTTAAACAGGGGGCTCGGAAACACCATATATTTT; CDR3: CASSLNRGLGNTIYF
size: NA; V: TRBV11-3; D: NA; J: TRBJ2-5; DNA: TGTGCCAGCAGCTTAGTCCTAGGTTCTGTCGCAGAGACCCAGTACTTC; CDR3: CASSLVLGSVAETQYF
size: NA; V: TRBV25-1; D: TRBD1; J: TRBJ1-5; DNA: TGTGCCAGCAGTGGGACCGGGACAGGGGGCGGACAGCCCCAGCATTTT; CDR3: CASSGTGTGGGQPQHF
size: NA; V: TRBV2; D: NA; J: TRBJ2-3; DNA: TGTGCCAGCATGTCATTCACAGATACGCAGTATTTT; CDR3: CASMSFTDTQYF
size: NA; V: TRBV10-3; D: TRBD2; J: TRBJ2-3; DNA: TGTGCCACTAGCGGCGTAGGAGATACGCAGTATTTT; CDR3: CATSGVGDTQYF
size: NA; V: TRBV15; D: TRBD1; J: TRBJ1-2; DNA: TGTGCCACCAGTTGGACAGGGGCGCCCCACTATGGCTACACCTTC; CDR3: CATSWTGAPHYGYTF
size: NA; V: TRBV4-3; D: NA; J: TRBJ2-1; DNA: TGCGCCAGCAGCCAAGAGTGGAGCTCCTACAATGAGCAGTTCTTC; CDR3: CASSQEWSSYNEQFF
size: NA; V: TRBV4-3; D: TRBD1; J: TRBJ1-2; DNA: TGCGCCAGCAGCCAAGTGGGTCGCGGGGGACAGGGGGCGCGGGGCTACACCTTC; CDR3: CASSQVGRGGQGARGYTF
size: once; V: TRBV19; D: NA; J: TRBJ2-6; DNA: TGTGCCAGTATGAGACAGGTTGCTGGGGCCAACGTCCTGACTTTC; CDR3: CASMRQVAGANVLTF
size: NA; V: TRBV5-1; D: NA; J: TRBJ1-1; DNA: TGCGCCAGCAGCTTGGAGTCGGGGCTGAACACTGAAGCTTTCTTT; CDR3: CASSLESGLNTEAFF
size: NA; V: TRBV6-5; D: TRBD2; J: TRBJ2-7; DNA: TGTGCCAGCAGAGAGCGGGGGGCCAGCGAGCAGTACTTC; CDR3: CASRERGASEQYF
size: NA; V: TRBV11-2; D: NA; J: TRBJ2-7; DNA: TGTGCCAGCAGCTTCGGGGGTGGGGGAACCTACGAGCAGTACTTC; CDR3: CASSFGGGGTYEQYF